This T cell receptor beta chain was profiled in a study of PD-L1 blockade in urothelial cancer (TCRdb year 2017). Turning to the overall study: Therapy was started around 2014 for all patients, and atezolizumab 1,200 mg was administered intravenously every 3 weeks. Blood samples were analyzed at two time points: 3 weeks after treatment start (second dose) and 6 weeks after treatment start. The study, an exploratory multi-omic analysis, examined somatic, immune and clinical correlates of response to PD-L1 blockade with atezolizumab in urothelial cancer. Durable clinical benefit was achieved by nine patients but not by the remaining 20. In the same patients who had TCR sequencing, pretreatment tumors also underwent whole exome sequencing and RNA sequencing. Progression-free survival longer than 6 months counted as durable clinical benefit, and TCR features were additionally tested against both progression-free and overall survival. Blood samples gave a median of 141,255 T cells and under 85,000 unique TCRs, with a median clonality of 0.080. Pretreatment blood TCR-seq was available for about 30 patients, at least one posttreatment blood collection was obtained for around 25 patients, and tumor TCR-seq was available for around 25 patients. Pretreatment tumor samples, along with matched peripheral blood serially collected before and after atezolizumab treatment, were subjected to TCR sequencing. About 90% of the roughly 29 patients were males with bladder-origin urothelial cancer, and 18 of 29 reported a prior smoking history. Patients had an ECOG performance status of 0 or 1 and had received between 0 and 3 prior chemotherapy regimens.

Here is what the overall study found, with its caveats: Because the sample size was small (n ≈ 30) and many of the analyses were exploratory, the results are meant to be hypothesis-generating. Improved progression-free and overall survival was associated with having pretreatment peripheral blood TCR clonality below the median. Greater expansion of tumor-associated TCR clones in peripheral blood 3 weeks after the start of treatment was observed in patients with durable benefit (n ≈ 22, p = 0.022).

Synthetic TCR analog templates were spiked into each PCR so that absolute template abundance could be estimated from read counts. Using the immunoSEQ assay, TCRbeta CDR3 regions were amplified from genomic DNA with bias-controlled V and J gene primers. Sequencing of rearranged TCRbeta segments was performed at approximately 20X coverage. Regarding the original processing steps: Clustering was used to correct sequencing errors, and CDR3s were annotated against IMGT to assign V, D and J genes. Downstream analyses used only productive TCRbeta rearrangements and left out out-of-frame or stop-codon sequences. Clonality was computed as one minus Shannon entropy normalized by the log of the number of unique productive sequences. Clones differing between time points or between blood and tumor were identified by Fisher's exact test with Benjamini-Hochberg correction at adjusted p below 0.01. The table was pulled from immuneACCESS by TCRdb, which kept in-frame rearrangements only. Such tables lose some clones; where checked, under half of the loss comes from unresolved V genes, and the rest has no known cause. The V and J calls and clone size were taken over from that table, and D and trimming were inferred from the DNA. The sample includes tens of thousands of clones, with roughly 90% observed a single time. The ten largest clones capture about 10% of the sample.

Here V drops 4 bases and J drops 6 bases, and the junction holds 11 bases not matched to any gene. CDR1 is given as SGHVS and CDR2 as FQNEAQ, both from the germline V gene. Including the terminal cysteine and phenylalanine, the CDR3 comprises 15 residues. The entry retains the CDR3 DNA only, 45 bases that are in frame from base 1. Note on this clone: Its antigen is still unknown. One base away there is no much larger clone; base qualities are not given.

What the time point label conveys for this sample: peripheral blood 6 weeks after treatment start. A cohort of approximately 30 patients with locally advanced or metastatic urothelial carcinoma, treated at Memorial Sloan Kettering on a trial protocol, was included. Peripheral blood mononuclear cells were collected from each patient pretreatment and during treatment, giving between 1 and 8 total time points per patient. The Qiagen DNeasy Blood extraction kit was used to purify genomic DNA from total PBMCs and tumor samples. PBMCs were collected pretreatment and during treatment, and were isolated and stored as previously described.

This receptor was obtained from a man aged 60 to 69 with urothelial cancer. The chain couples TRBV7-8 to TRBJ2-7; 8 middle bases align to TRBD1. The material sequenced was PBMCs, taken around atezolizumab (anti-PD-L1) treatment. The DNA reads TGTGCCAGCAGCTCGACGGACAGGGCCCACCGCGAGCAGTACTTC. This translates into CASSSTDRAHREQYF.